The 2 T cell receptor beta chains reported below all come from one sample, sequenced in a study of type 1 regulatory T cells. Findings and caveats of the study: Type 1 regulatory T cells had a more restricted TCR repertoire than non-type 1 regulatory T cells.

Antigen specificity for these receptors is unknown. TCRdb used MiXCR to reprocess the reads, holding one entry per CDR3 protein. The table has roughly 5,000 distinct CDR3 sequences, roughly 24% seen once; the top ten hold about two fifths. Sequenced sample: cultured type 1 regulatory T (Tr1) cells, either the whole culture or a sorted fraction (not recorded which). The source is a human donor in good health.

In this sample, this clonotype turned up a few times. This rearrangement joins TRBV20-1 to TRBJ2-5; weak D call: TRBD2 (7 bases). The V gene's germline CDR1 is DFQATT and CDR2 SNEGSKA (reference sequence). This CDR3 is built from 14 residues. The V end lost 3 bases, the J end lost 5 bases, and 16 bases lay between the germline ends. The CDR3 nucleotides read TGCAGTGCTAGGGGGGGGCCTCTTGGGGAGACCCAGTACTTC. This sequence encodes CSARGGPLGETQYF.

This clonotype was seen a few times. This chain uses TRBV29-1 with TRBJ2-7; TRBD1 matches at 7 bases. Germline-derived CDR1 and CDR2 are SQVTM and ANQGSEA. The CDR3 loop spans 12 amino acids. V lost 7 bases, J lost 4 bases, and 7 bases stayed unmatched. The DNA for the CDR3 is TGCAGCGGTGGGACAGACCTGTACGAGCAGTACTTC. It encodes CSGGTDLYEQYF.